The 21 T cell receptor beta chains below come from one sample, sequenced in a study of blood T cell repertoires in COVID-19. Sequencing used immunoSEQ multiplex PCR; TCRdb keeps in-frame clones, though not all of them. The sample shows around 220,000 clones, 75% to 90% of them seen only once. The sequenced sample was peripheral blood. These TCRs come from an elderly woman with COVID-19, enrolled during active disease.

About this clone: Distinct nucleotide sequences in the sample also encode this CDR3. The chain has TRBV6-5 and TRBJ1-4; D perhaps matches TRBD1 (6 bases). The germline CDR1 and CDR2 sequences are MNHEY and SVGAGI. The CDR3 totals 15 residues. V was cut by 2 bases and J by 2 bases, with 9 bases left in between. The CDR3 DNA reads TGTGCCAGCAGTTACGGGGGGGCCACTAATGAAAAACTGTTTTTT. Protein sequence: CASSYGGATNEKLFF.

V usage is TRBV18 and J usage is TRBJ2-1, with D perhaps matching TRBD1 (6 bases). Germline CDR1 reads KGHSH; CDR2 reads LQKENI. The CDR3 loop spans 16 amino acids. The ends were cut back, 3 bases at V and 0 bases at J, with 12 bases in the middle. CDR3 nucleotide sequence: TGTGCCAGCTCACCCCTAGGACAGTTCTCCTACAATGAGCAGTTCTTC. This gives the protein CASSPLGQFSYNEQFF.

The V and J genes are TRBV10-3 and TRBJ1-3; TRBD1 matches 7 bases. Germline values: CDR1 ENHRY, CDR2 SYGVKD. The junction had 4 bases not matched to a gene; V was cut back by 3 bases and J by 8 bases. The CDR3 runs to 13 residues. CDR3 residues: CAISDDRADTIYF. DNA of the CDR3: TGTGCCATCAGTGACGACAGGGCAGACACCATATATTTT.

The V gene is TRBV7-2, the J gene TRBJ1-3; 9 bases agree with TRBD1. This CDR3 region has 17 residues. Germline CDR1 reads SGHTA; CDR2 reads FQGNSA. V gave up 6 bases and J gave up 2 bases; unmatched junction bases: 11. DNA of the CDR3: TGTGCCAGCAGGAACCGAGACAGGGGGTCGGCTGGAAACACCATATATTTT. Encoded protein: CASRNRDRGSAGNTIYF.

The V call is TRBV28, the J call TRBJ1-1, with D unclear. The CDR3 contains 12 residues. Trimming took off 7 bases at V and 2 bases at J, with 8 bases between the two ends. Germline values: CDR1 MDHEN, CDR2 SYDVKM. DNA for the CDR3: TGTGCCAGCAAACAGAGAAACACTGAAGCTTTCTTT. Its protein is CASKQRNTEAFF.

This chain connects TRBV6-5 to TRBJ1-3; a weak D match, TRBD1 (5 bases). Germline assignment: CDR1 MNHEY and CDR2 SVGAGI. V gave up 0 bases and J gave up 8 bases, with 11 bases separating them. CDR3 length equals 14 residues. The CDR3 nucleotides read TGTGCCAGCAGTTACTCAGGGGCGTCTGACACCATATATTTT. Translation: CASSYSGASDTIYF.

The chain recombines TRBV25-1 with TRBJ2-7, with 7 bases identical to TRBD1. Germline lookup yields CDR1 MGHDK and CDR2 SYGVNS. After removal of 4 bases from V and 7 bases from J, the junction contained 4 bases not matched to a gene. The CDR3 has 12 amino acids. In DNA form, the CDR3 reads TGTGCCAGCAGTGGACAGGGATGGGAGCAGTACTTC. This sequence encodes CASSGQGWEQYF.

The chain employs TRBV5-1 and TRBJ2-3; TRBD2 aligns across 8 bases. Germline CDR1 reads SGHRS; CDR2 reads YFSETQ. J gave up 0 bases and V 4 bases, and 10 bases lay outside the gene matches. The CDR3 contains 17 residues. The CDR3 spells CASSPRGGGPSTDTQYF. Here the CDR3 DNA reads TGCGCCAGCAGCCCTCGAGGCGGGGGGCCGAGCACAGATACGCAGTATTTT.

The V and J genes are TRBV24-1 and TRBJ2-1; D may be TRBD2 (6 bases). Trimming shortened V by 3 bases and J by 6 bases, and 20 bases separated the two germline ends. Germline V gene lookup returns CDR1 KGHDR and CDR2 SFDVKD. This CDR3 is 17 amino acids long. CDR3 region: CATSDSGPRRELNEQFF. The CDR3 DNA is TGTGCCACCAGTGATAGTGGGCCCCGGCGGGAACTCAATGAGCAGTTCTTC.

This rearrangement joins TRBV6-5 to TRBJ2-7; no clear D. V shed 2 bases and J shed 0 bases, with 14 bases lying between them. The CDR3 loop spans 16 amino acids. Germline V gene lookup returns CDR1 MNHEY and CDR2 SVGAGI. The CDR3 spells CASSYTRSRSSYEQYF. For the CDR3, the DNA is TGTGCCAGCAGTTACACCAGAAGTAGGAGCTCCTACGAGCAGTACTTC.

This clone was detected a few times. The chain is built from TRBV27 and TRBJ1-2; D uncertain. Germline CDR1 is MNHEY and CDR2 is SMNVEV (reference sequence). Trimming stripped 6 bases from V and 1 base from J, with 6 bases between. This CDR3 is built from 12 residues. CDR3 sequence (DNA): TGTGCCAGCAGCAACAGTAACTATGGCTACACCTTC. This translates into CASSNSNYGYTF.

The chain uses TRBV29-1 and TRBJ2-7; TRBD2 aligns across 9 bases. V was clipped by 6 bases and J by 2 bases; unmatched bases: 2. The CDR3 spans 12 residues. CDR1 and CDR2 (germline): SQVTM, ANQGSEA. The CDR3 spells CSVTSGTYEQYF. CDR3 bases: TGCAGCGTGACTAGCGGAACCTACGAGCAGTACTTC.

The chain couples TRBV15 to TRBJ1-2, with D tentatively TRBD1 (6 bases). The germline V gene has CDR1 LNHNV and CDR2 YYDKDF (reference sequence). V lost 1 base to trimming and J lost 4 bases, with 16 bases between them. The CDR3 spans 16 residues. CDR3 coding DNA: TGTGCCACCAGCAGAGCAGGGACAACTGCTTTCTATGGCTACACCTTC. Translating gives CATSRAGTTAFYGYTF. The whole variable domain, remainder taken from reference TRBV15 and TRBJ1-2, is DAMVIQNPRYQVTQFGKPVTLSCSQTLNHNVMYWYQQKSSQAPKLLFHYYDKDFNNEADTPDNFQSRRPNTSFCFLDIRSPGLGDTAMYLCATSRAGTTAFYGYTFGSGTRLTVV.

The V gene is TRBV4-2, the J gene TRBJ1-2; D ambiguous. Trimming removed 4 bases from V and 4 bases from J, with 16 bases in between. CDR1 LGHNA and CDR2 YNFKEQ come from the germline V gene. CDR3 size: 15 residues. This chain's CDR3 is CASSPQRGRSYGYTF. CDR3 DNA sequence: TGTGCCAGCAGCCCCCAGCGCGGGAGGAGCTATGGCTACACCTTC.

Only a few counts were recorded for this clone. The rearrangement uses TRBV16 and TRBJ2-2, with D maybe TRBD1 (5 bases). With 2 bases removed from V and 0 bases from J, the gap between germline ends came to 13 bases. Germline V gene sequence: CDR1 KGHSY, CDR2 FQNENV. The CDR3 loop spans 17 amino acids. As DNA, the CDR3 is TGTGCCAGCAGCCAACGAGCAAGGGGTGCGAACACCGGGGAGCTGTTTTTT. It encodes CASSQRARGANTGELFF.

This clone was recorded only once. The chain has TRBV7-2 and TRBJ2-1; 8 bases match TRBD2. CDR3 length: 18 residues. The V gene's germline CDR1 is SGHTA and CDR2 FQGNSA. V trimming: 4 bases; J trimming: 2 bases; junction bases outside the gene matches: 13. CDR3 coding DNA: TGTGCCAGCAGCTATACCCCGGGGAGCGGGGGCCCCTACAATGAGCAGTTCTTC. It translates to CASSYTPGSGGPYNEQFF.

CDR3 sequence: CASSLDGGNQPQHF. Written as DNA, the CDR3 is TGCGCCAGCAGCTTGGACGGGGGCAATCAGCCCCAGCATTTT. The rearrangement links TRBV5-1 to TRBJ1-5; D is unresolved. V shed 0 bases and J shed 2 bases, with 6 bases lying between them. Germline V gene sequence: CDR1 SGHRS, CDR2 YFSETQ. This CDR3 is 14 amino acids long.

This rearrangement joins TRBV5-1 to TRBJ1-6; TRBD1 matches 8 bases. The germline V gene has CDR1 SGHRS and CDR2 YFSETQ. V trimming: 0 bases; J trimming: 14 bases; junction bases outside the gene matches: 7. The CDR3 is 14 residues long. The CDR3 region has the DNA TGCGCCAGCAGCTTGGGGTCGACAGGGGAGTCCCTCCACTTT. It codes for CASSLGSTGESLHF.

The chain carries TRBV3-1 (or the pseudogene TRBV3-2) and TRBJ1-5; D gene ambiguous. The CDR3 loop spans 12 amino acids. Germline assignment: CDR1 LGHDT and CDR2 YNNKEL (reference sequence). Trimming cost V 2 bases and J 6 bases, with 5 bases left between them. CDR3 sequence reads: CASSQSGQPQHF. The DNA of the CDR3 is TGTGCCAGCAGCCAATCCGGTCAGCCCCAGCATTTT.

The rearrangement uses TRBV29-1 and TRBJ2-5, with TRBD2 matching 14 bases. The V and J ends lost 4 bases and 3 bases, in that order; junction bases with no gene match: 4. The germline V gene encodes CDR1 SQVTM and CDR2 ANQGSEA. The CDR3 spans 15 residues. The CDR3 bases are TGCAGCGTTGGACTAGCGGGGGGGCCGAAAGAGACCCAGTACTTC. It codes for CSVGLAGGPKETQYF.

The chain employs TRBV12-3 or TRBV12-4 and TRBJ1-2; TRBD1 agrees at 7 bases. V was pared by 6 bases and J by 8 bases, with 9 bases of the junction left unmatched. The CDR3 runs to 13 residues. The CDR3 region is CASSLGGSRGYTF. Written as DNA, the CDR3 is TGTGCCAGCAGCCTAGGGGGCTCGAGAGGCTACACCTTC.